This TCR beta chain is drawn from a study of beta chain features in type 1 diabetes. The sequenced template was cDNA made from the entire isolated RNA. This table comes from immunoSEQ multiplex PCR, and its TCRdb copy is limited to in-frame clones, with some not included. In the table there are 400,000 or so clones, 8.5% to 10% of which are singletons. This CDR3 is 16 amino acids long. J lost 7 bases, V lost 1 base, and 9 bases had no gene match. CDR1 MGHRA and CDR2 YSYEKL come from the germline V gene. Study observations and caveats: Across all four CD4+ subsets, people with type 1 diabetes showed modestly shorter TCRB CDR3s.

This clone appeared many times. Its cognate antigen is unknown. Specimen: central memory CD4+ T cells from blood. This receptor was obtained from a man aged 30-40 years with type 1 diabetes. This chain links TRBV4-1 with TRBJ1-4, with 7 bases aligning to TRBD1. CDR3 protein: CASSQGQGTAPEKLFF. The CDR3 nucleotides are TGCGCCAGCAGCCAAGGTCAGGGGACAGCCCCTGAAAAACTGTTTTTT.